The 12 T cell receptor beta chains below come from one sample, sequenced in a study of blood T cell repertoires in COVID-19. Clones were read by immunoSEQ multiplex PCR, and TCRdb kept only the in-frame ones, dropping some. The sample lists a few hundred thousand clones, around 90% seen once, with 4% in the top ten. Source material: peripheral blood. The receptors were gathered from a man between 60 and 70 years old who had recovered from COVID-19.

The genes are TRBV6-5 and TRBJ2-5; 9 bases match TRBD1. V trimming: 5 bases; J trimming: 5 bases; junction bases outside the gene matches: 9. The CDR3 contains 15 residues. The V gene's germline CDR1 is MNHEY and CDR2 SVGAGI. CDR3 sequence reads: CASSTPGQGWETQYF. CDR3 bases: TGTGCCAGCAGTACCCCGGGACAGGGATGGGAGACCCAGTACTTC.

The chain has TRBV3-1 (or the pseudogene TRBV3-2) and TRBJ2-3; 7 bases fit TRBD1. Losses at the gene ends were 5 bases for V and 4 bases for J; bases not matched to a gene: 15. Germline-derived CDR1 and CDR2 are LGHDT and YNNKEL (reference sequence). CDR3 length: 17 residues. The CDR3 protein is CASSYMLPGQRPDTQYF. CDR3 DNA sequence: TGTGCCAGCAGCTACATGCTTCCGGGACAGAGACCAGATACGCAGTATTTT.

The chain uses TRBV27 and TRBJ2-1, with 10 positions matching TRBD2. Germline V CDR1 and CDR2: MNHEY, SMNVEV (reference sequence). V lost 6 bases, J lost 9 bases, and 11 bases stayed unmatched. This CDR3 spans 15 amino acids. The CDR3 loop reads CASSLSLAGTGEQFF. The CDR3 region has the DNA TGTGCCAGCAGCCTTTCACTAGCGGGGACGGGTGAGCAGTTCTTC.

This chain connects TRBV7-9 to TRBJ2-7, with unresolved D. Trimming removed 3 bases from V and 0 bases from J, with 9 bases in between. CDR1 and CDR2 from the germline V gene are SEHNR and FQNEAQ (reference sequence). This CDR3 comprises 14 residues. The CDR3 sequence: CASSFKPSSYEQYF. The CDR3 DNA sequence: TGTGCCAGCAGCTTTAAGCCGAGCTCCTACGAGCAGTACTTC.

There are a few counts of this clone. This sequence joins TRBV5-1 and TRBJ1-1; weak D call: TRBD1 (5 bases). CDR3 length equals 14 residues. V lost 2 bases and J 1 base, leaving 9 bases between the germline ends. Germline values: CDR1 SGHRS, CDR2 YFSETQ. This chain's CDR3 is CASSFGQGNTEAFF. CDR3 in DNA: TGCGCCAGCAGCTTCGGCCAGGGGAACACTGAAGCTTTCTTT.

This clone was detected only a few times. The chain joins TRBV7-2 to TRBJ2-2; 9 bases line up with TRBD1. The CDR3 runs 15 residues. Germline V gene lookup returns CDR1 SGHTA and CDR2 FQGNSA. J was trimmed by 7 bases and V by 4 bases; bases with no gene match: 7. The CDR3 loop reads CASSYLTGGNGELFF. The CDR3 DNA reads as TGTGCCAGCAGCTACCTGACAGGGGGGAACGGGGAGCTGTTTTTT.

In its sample, this clone was seen once. The V and J genes are TRBV28 and TRBJ1-2; D not certain. CDR3 length: 12 amino acids. V lost 11 bases and J 5 bases, leaving 15 bases between the germline ends. Germline lookup yields CDR1 MDHEN and CDR2 SYDVKM. The CDR3 is CAAAFLTYGYTF. In DNA, the CDR3 is TGTGCCGCTGCCTTTCTAACGTATGGCTACACCTTC.

This clone was found a few times. The chain is built from TRBV6-5 and TRBJ1-1; D is possibly TRBD1 (5 bases). Trimming left V 5 bases short and J 1 base short, with 14 bases between. CDR3 length equals 15 residues. Germline V gene lookup returns CDR1 MNHEY and CDR2 SVGAGI. The DNA for the CDR3 is TGTGCCAGCAGTCCGCCGGGACTCCCGAACACTGAAGCTTTCTTT. Its protein product is CASSPPGLPNTEAFF.

The chain is built from TRBV5-1 and TRBJ1-5; D ambiguous. The germline gives CDR1 SGHRS, CDR2 YFSETQ. Trimming pared 1 base from V and 3 bases from J, leaving 5 bases between. The CDR3 loop spans 13 amino acids. DNA for the CDR3: TGCGCCAGCAGCTTGTCATTCAATCAGCCCCAGCATTTT. This gives the protein CASSLSFNQPQHF.

This clone has a single count. J is TRBJ2-7 and V is TRBV30; D perhaps matches TRBD1 (5 bases). V was clipped by 4 bases and J by 0 bases, with 13 bases between them. Germline values: CDR1 GTSNPN, CDR2 SVGIG (reference sequence). The CDR3 loop spans 14 amino acids. CDR3 sequence: CAWMDMLDSYEQYF. In nucleotides, the CDR3 is TGTGCCTGGATGGACATGCTAGACTCCTACGAGCAGTACTTC.

In its sample, this clone was seen a few times. This chain joins TRBV29-1 and TRBJ2-3, with D possibly being TRBD2 (6 bases). Trimming removed 3 bases at V and 3 bases at J, with 19 bases between. This CDR3 region has 16 residues. Germline lookup yields CDR1 SQVTM and CDR2 ANQGSEA. Here the CDR3 reads CSVDSGSGGATDTQYF. The CDR3 DNA reads TGCAGCGTTGACAGCGGGTCGGGCGGGGCGACAGATACGCAGTATTTT.

The rearrangement uses TRBV5-1 and TRBJ2-7, with a tentative D call TRBD2 (6 bases). V was pared by 2 bases and J by 5 bases, with 14 bases between. This CDR3 is 14 amino acids long. Germline V gene lookup returns CDR1 SGHRS and CDR2 YFSETQ. The CDR3: CASSFGGGGDEQYF. The CDR3 nucleotides read TGCGCCAGCAGCTTCGGGGGAGGAGGAGACGAGCAGTACTTC.